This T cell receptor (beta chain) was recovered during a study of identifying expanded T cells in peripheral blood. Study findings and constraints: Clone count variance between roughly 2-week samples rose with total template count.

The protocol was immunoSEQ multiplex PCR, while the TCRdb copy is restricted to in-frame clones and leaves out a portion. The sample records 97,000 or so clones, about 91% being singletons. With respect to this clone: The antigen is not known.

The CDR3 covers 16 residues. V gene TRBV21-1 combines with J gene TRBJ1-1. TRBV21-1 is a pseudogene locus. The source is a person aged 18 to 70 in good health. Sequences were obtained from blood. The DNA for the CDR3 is TGTGCCAGCAGCAACGTGGCTAGCGAAATGAACACTGAAGCTTTCTTT. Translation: CASSNVASEMNTEAFF.